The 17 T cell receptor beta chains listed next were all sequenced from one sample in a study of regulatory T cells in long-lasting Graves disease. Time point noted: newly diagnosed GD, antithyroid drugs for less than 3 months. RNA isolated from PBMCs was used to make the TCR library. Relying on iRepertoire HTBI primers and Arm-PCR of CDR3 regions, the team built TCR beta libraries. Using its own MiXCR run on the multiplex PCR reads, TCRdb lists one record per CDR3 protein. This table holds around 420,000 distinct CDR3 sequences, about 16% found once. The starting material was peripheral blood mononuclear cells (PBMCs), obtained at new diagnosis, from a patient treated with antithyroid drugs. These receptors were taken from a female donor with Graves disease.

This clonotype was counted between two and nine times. The CDR3 DNA sequence: TGTGCCACCAGCAGAGATTCTAGGAGGCCCCGAGGGTGGCTTTACGAGCAGTACTTC. Its protein is CATSRDSRRPRGWLYEQYF. This chain joins TRBV15 and TRBJ2-7; a weak D match, TRBD2 (5 bases). CDR1 and CDR2 (germline): LNHNV, YYDKDF (reference sequence). CDR3 length equals 19 residues. Trimming took off 0 bases at V and 4 bases at J, with 25 bases between the two ends.

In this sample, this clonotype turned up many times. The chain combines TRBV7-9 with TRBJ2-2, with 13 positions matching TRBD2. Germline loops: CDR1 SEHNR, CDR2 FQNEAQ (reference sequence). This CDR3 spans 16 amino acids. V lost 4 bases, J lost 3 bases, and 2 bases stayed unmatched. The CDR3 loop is CASSWTSGSDTGELFF. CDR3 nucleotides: TGTGCCAGCAGCTGGACTAGCGGGAGTGACACCGGGGAGCTGTTTTTT.

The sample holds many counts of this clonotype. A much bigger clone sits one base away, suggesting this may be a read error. The CDR3 is CASSPSRLAGDYEQYF. The CDR3 region has the DNA TGTGCCAGCAGCCCTAGCCGACTAGCGGGAGACTACGAGCAGTACTTC. The chain couples TRBV11-2 to TRBJ2-7, with TRBD2 identical over 12 bases. V shed 5 bases, J shed 3 bases, and the junction held 8 bases outside the gene matches. This CDR3 is built from 16 residues. Germline CDR1 is SGHAT and CDR2 is FQNNGV.

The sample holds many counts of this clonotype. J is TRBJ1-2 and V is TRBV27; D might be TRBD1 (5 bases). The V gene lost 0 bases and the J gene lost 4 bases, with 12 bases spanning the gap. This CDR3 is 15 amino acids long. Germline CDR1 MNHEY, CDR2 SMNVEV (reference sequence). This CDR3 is CASSLSGDGFYGYTF. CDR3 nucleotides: TGTGCCAGCAGTTTATCGGGGGACGGCTTCTATGGCTACACCTTC.

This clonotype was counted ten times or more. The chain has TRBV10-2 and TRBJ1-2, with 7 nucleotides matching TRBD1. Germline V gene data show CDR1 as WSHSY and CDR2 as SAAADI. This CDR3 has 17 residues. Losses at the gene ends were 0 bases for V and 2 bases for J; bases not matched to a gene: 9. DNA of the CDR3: TGCGCCAGCAGTGAGTCGCTCAGGGGCAGGGGGAACTATGGCTACACCTTC. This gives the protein CASSESLRGRGNYGYTF.

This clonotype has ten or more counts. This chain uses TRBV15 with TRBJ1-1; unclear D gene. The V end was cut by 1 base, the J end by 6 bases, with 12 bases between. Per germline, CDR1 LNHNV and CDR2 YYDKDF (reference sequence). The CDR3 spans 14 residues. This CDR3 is CATSRVGRTPEAFF. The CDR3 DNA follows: TGTGCCACCAGCAGAGTTGGACGTACTCCTGAAGCTTTCTTT.

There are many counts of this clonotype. CDR3 residues: CASSHLRDHGYTF. CDR3 in DNA: TGTGCCAGCAGTCACCTCCGGGACCACGGATACACCTTC. This chain connects TRBV27 to TRBJ1-2, with a possible D match to TRBD1 (5 bases). CDR1 and CDR2 (germline): MNHEY, SMNVEV (reference sequence). V lost 5 bases, J lost 11 bases, and 18 bases lay in between. The CDR3 has 13 residues.

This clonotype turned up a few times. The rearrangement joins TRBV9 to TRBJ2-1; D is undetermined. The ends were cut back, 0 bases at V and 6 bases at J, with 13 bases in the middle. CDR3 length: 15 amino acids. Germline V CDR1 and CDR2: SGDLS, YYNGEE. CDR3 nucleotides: TGTGCCAGCAGCGTAGTGGTAGCCCCGTCCAATGAGCAGTTCTTC. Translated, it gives CASSVVVAPSNEQFF.

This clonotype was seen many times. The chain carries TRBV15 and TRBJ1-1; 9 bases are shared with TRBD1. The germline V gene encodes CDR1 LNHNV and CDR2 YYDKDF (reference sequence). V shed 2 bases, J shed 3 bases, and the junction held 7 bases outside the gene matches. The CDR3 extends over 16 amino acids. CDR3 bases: TGTGCCACCAGCAGAACTAAGGGACAGGGCCACACTGAAGCTTTCTTT. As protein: CATSRTKGQGHTEAFF.

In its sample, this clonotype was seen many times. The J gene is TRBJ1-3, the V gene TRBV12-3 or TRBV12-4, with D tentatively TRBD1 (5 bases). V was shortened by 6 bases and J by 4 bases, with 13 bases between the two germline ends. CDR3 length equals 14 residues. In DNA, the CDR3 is TGTGCCAGCAGGGGGCCTGGGGGGGGAAACACCATATATTTT. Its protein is CASRGPGGGNTIYF.

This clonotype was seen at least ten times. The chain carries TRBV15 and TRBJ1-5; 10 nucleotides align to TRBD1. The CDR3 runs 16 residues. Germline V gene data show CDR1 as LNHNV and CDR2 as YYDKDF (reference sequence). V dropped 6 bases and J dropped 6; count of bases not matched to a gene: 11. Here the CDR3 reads CATRSLGTGAAQPQHF. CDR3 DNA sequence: TGTGCCACCAGAAGTCTCGGGACAGGGGCCGCTCAGCCCCAGCATTTT.

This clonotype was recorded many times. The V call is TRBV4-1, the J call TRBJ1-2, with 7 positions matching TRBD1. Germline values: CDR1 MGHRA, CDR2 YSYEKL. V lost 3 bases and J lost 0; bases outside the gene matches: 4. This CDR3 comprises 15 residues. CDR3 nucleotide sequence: TGCGCCAGCAGCCACCCGGACAGGACTAACTATGGCTACACCTTC. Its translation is CASSHPDRTNYGYTF.

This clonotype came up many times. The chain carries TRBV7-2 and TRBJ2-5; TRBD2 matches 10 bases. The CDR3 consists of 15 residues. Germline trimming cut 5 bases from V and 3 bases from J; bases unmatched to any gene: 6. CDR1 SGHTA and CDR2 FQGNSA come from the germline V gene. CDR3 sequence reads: CASSTLGTSEETQYF. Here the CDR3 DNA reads TGTGCCAGCAGCACCCTGGGGACTAGCGAAGAGACCCAGTACTTC.

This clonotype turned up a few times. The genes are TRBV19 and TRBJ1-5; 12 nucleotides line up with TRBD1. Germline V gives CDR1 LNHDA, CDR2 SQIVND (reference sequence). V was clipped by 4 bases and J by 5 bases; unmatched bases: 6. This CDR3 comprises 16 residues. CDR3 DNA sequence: TGTGCCAGTAGTACCCCGGGACAGGGGGCTTATCAGCCCCAGCATTTT. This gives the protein CASSTPGQGAYQPQHF.

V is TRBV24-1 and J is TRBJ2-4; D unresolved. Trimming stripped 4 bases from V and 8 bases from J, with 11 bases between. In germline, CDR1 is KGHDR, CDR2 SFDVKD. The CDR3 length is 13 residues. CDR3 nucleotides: TGTGCCACCAGTGAACTCAATGCTGACATTCAGTACTTC. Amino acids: CATSELNADIQYF.

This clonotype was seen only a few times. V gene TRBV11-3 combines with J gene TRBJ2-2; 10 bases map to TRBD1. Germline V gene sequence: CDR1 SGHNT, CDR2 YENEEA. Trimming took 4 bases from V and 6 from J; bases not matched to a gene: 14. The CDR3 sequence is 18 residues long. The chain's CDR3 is CASSSRQGAPGYAGELFF. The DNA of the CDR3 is TGTGCCAGCAGCTCTAGACAGGGGGCGCCTGGGTATGCCGGGGAGCTGTTTTTT.

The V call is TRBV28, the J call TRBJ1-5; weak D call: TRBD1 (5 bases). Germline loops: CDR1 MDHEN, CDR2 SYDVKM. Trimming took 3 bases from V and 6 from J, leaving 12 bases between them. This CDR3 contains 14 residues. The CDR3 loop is CASSFLGGGQPQHF. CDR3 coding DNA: TGTGCCAGCAGTTTTCTGGGGGGAGGTCAGCCCCAGCATTTT.